This T cell receptor beta chain was sequenced for a study of response to subunit inactivated influenza vaccine listed by TCRdb under 2018. For the wider study: Deep quantitative profiling of the T cell receptor repertoire was used in the study to follow responses to a trivalent subunit inactivated influenza vaccine.

Receptor libraries were prepared by RT-PCR. Sequencing used an Illumina HiSeq 2500. The raw public data were reprocessed by TCRdb itself: fastp quality trimming at Q25, MiXCR clonotype calling, in-frame beta chains only. Each entry is one CDR3 protein sequence, shown with its most common DNA and genes. The sample contains fewer than 650,000 distinct CDR3 sequences, roughly 13% of them found a single time. In total, the top ten clones hold about 12% of the sample. The time point label on this specimen signifies: approximately 40 days after influenza vaccine administration. Overall study outcomes, separate from this receptor: The authors suggested that each seasonal influenza vaccination may recruit only a limited number of new T cells.

This clonotype was recorded many times. Its antigen is still unknown. No much larger clonotype is one base removed from it; base qualities were not supplied. V and J are truncated by 5 bases and 5 bases respectively, leaving an intervening sequence of 12 bases. The CDR3 goes from the cysteine to the phenylalanine over 13 residues. The kept DNA is CDR3 alone, 39 bases in frame from the first base. The germline V gene encodes CDR1 MNHEY and CDR2 SVGEGT. The receptor was derived from a man aged 50-60 years who received an inactivated influenza vaccine. Donor details come from another sample of the same person, matched by shared clones. The material was PBMCs from blood, obtained roughly 45 days after vaccination. This sequence uses TRBV6-2 or TRBV6-3 and TRBJ2-5, with TRBD1 perhaps the D gene, on 7 matching bases. The CDR3 corresponds to CASSQTGRETQYF. The DNA sequence is given as TGTGCCAGCAGTCAGACAGGGAGGGAGACCCAGTACTTC.